The T cell receptor beta chain described here comes from a study of blood T cell repertoires in COVID-19 (dated by TCRdb to about 2020). Some background on the complete study: The collaborator samples originated in the United States, Italy and Spain and spanned the acute and convalescent phases of COVID-19. The repertoires were released in a freely available public database intended as a resource for research on the immune response to SARS-CoV-2. HLA class I and class II types, where available, came from metadata supplied by the sample provider rather than from assay-based typing. The material from the prospective study consisted of cDNA or gDNA derived from T cells, B-cell-depleted T cells, or PBMCs. The samples were drawn from the first 160 participants of the ongoing ImmuneRACE study and from 1,200 or so subjects provided by 6 global collaborators. The sample metadata nearly always contained a de-identified subject ID, COVID-19 status, age in years and sex. Deeply sampled blood TCRbeta repertoires from subjects exposed to, actively infected with, or recovered from COVID-19 were included in the dataset. Results and caveats for the whole study, not just this receptor: Clinical and demographic metadata were provided uncurated, with the amount varying by source and participant.

Enrolling through a virtual design, the prospective study's participants ranged in age from roughly 18 to 95 years and lived across 24 United States geographic areas. Cohort assignment in the prospective study relied on participant-reported clinical history from a screening survey and a study questionnaire. In the prospective study, mobile phlebotomists collected whole blood, serum and a nasopharyngeal or oropharyngeal swab from each participant. Additional blood draws and questionnaires over an approximately two-month period could optionally be provided by prospective study participants. Before DNA extraction, prospective study blood samples were shipped either frozen or at room temperature. TCRbeta CDR3 regions were amplified from genomic DNA by means of the immunoSEQ Assay, a bias-controlled multiplex PCR. On the authors' methods: The number of nucleated cells in each sample was estimated by amplification of reference gene primers within the assay. To quantify the absolute abundance of each unique TCRbeta CDR3 rearrangement, sequence reads were collapsed and filtered. For each sample, productive Simpson clonality was calculated as the square root of Simpson's diversity index across productive rearrangements. Held by TCRdb, this immuneACCESS table contains in-frame sequences only and omits some clones. Under half of the omission traces to an unresolved V gene where checked; the cause of the rest is unknown. Clone size and the V and J calls come from that table; the DNA yielded D and trimming. The sample table lists about 400,000 clones, nearly 90% of them with a count of one. Roughly 2% of the sample is held by the ten biggest clonotypes.

Comment on this clone: The antigen it binds to is not known. Base qualities are not provided; no much larger clone lies one nucleotide away.

The germline V gene specifies MNHNS as CDR1 and SASEGT as CDR2. For this chain, trimming is 3 bases at the V end and 9 bases at the J end, and the number of junction bases without a gene match is 4. The CDR3 starts with the cysteine, ends with the phenylalanine, and has 13 residues. Only the CDR3 part of the read is kept: 39 bases, read in frame from the first base. This receptor was identified in a woman between 40 and 50 years old with acute COVID-19. This chain joins TRBV6-1 to TRBJ2-1, with 8 middle bases fitting TRBD1. Material: PBMCs or T cells enriched from blood (not recorded which). The DNA sequence is TGTGCCAGCAGTGACAGGGGGCAAGGTGAGCAGTTCTTC. The resulting protein is CASSDRGQGEQFF.